Included here is one T cell receptor beta chain sequence, with context. The target antigen is unknown. This sample was included in a study of beta chain features in type 1 diabetes. Study context: Sorted cells examined across all samples numbered 107,917,701. General study findings and limits: Patients with Type 1 diabetes showed moderately but significantly shorter TCRB CDR3s in all four CD4+ subsets.

Sequencing targeted expressed TCRB transcripts, as all isolated RNA had been reverse transcribed. Across stem cell-like memory T cell samples, reads averaged about 1 million. The repertoire was sequenced with immunoSEQ multiplex PCR; TCRdb's copy has only in-frame clones and lacks some. The sample lists 35,000 to 50,000 clones, about 50% occurring once. The CDR3 runs 16 residues. Germline V gene data show CDR1 as SGHTA and CDR2 as FQGNSA. Trimming cost V 5 bases and J 0 bases; bases outside gene matches: 8. The clonotype comes from a woman under 40 in good health. Sequencing was performed on stem cell memory CD4+ T cells from blood. The rearrangement uses TRBV7-2 and TRBJ2-3; 7 bases are a match to TRBD2. CDR3 amino acids: CASSARLASSTDTQYF. In nucleotides, the CDR3 is TGTGCCAGCAGCGCAAGACTAGCAAGTAGCACAGATACGCAGTATTTT.